These 17 T cell receptor beta chains came from one sample sequenced in a study of a mutant IDH1 vaccine in newly diagnosed glioma. These receptors' antigens are unknown. The table came from immunoSEQ multiplex PCR; TCRdb's copy has only in-frame clones and leaves some out. The table lists tens of thousands of clones, about four fifths of them singletons. As for time point: week 35, safety follow-up. Topical imiquimod was applied with each vaccine dose, which held 300 ug of mutant IDH1 20-mer peptide. The sample was PBMCs, taken from a glioma patient whose treatment included an IDH1 peptide vaccine. The receptors originated from a woman aged 18-30 years with glioma.

The rearrangement uses TRBV7-8 and TRBJ1-2; D perhaps matches TRBD1 (5 bases). Trimming stripped 4 bases from V and 3 bases from J, with 15 bases between. From germline, CDR1 is SGHVS and CDR2 FQNEAQ. This CDR3 is built from 15 residues. In nucleotides, the CDR3 is TGTGCCAGCAGCTCTTCAGGGTGGGGAGACTATGGCTACACCTTC. Protein product: CASSSSGWGDYGYTF.

The V and J genes are TRBV18 and TRBJ1-3; 11 bases are a match to TRBD1. Looked up from germline, CDR1 is KGHSH and CDR2 is LQKENI. With 2 bases clipped from V and 0 bases from J, the junction kept 9 bases outside the gene matches. The CDR3 totals 19 residues. The CDR3 DNA follows: TGTGCCAGCTCACCATTCGGGACAGGGGGATTAAGCTCTGGAAACACCATATATTTT. This codes for CASSPFGTGGLSSGNTIYF.

The J gene is TRBJ2-7, the V gene TRBV2; D remains ambiguous. Germline CDR1 and CDR2: SNHLY and FYNNEI. Trimming took 0 bases from V and 6 from J, leaving 12 bases between them. The CDR3 contains 14 residues. For the CDR3, the DNA is TGTGCCAGCAGTGAAGCTAAGCAAACGGGCGAGCAGTACTTC. Translated, it gives CASSEAKQTGEQYF.

Here the CDR3 DNA reads TGCGCCAGCAGCGAGACAGGGAAGGAGGGTGAACTGTTTTTT. Its translation is CASSETGKEGELFF. V usage is TRBV5-1 and J usage is TRBJ1-4; 7 positions agree with TRBD1. Germline V gene lookup returns CDR1 SGHRS and CDR2 YFSETQ. The CDR3 runs 14 residues. V gave up 4 bases and J gave up 12 bases; unmatched junction bases: 12.

The V and J genes are TRBV4-1 and TRBJ1-4; a possible D gene is TRBD1 (6 bases). The CDR3 sequence is 17 residues long. The V end was cut by 0 bases, the J end by 4 bases, with 15 bases between. Looked up from germline, CDR1 is MGHRA and CDR2 is YSYEKL. CDR3 loop: CASSQDPERTVNEKLFF. The CDR3 DNA reads TGCGCCAGCAGCCAAGATCCGGAGAGGACAGTTAATGAAAAACTGTTTTTT.

The chain is built from TRBV30 and TRBJ1-5; D not certain. This CDR3 is 14 amino acids long. CDR1 GTSNPN and CDR2 SVGIG come from the germline V gene (reference sequence). V lost 1 base to trimming and J lost 6 bases, with 13 bases between them. CDR3 protein: CAWSAGGIRQPQHF. The CDR3 DNA reads TGTGCCTGGAGTGCGGGAGGGATTCGTCAGCCCCAGCATTTT.

This clone was recorded only once. The chain couples TRBV4-3 to TRBJ1-5; 7 positions agree with TRBD1. CDR3 size: 16 residues. V lost 0 bases, J lost 3 bases, and 5 bases stayed unmatched. Germline loops: CDR1 LGHNA, CDR2 YSLEER. CDR3 DNA sequence: TGCGCCAGCAGCCAAGAGGTCGGACAGGTCAATCAGCCCCAGCATTTT. Protein: CASSQEVGQVNQPQHF.

The DNA for the CDR3 is TGTGCCAGCAGGGAAGCGTCCATCCACAATGAGCAGTTCTTC. Translation: CASREASIHNEQFF. The chain carries TRBV6-5 and TRBJ2-1; D uncertain. The germline CDR1 and CDR2 sequences are MNHEY and SVGAGI. Deletions cut 6 bases from V and 5 bases from J, with 14 bases between. The CDR3 is made up of 14 amino acids.

J is TRBJ1-5 and V is TRBV19, with D hard to call. The CDR3 has 14 amino acids. Trimming took off 5 bases at V and 4 bases at J, with 12 bases between the two ends. Germline CDR1 LNHDA, CDR2 SQIVND (reference sequence). This CDR3 is CASSEWQKNQPQHF. CDR3 nucleotide sequence: TGTGCCAGTAGTGAGTGGCAGAAAAATCAGCCCCAGCATTTT.

This chain links TRBV5-6 with TRBJ1-3; D is unclear. Trimming removed 1 base from V and 0 bases from J, with 5 bases in between. The CDR3 contains 14 residues. Per the germline V gene, CDR1 is SGHDT and CDR2 is YYEEEE. CDR3 nucleotide sequence: TGTGCCAGCAGCTTGCCTAACTCTGGAAACACCATATATTTT. Amino acid sequence: CASSLPNSGNTIYF.

V and J are TRBV9 and TRBJ2-7; 13 bases line up with TRBD2. V lost 4 bases, J lost 6 bases, and 7 bases stayed unmatched. Germline CDR1 reads SGDLS; CDR2 reads YYNGEE. The CDR3 is 15 amino acids. This chain's CDR3 is CASSPRTSGSPEQYF. The CDR3 DNA reads as TGTGCCAGCAGCCCACGGACTAGCGGGAGTCCCGAGCAGTACTTC.

This clone has a handful of counts. The chain has TRBV9 and TRBJ2-5, with 8 bases aligning to TRBD2. In germline, CDR1 is SGDLS, CDR2 YYNGEE. The CDR3 has 15 residues. The V segment lost 0 bases and the J segment 6 bases; nucleotides outside the gene matches: 7. CDR3 DNA sequence: TGTGCCAGCAGCGTAGCTGGCCTAGCGGGTCAGACCCAGTACTTC. It specifies CASSVAGLAGQTQYF.

This chain links TRBV27 with TRBJ1-1; 12 bases agree with TRBD1. The CDR3 consists of 16 residues. The germline CDR1 and CDR2 sequences are MNHEY and SMNVEV (reference sequence). Losses at the gene ends were 8 bases for V and 1 base for J; bases not matched to a gene: 8. The CDR3 loop is CASGGTGGAGNTEAFF. As DNA, the CDR3 is TGTGCCAGCGGCGGGACAGGGGGCGCAGGGAACACTGAAGCTTTCTTT.

This chain connects TRBV15 to TRBJ2-5; 8 positions agree with TRBD1. The germline V gene has CDR1 LNHNV and CDR2 YYDKDF (reference sequence). CDR3 size: 13 residues. J lost 1 base, V lost 8 bases, and 3 bases had no gene match. CDR3 region: CATEDRAQETQYF. For the CDR3, the DNA is TGTGCCACCGAGGACAGGGCCCAAGAGACCCAGTACTTC.

This chain joins TRBV5-1 and TRBJ2-7; D gene unclear. V dropped 5 bases and J dropped 5 bases, with 11 bases sitting between them. The CDR3 length is 12 residues. Per the germline V gene, CDR1 is SGHRS and CDR2 is YFSETQ. The CDR3 region has the DNA TGCGCCAGCAGAGGGTCTGGGGACGAGCAGTACTTC. The encoded protein is CASRGSGDEQYF.

This clone was seen a single time. The genes are TRBV25-1 and TRBJ2-1; 7 bases are a match to TRBD1. From germline, CDR1 is MGHDK and CDR2 SYGVNS. The CDR3 is 14 residues long. V shed 5 bases and J 0 bases; nucleotides not matched to a gene: 1. CDR3 in amino acids: CASSRDSSYNEQFF. The CDR3 nucleotides read TGTGCCAGCAGTAGGGACAGCTCCTACAATGAGCAGTTCTTC.

The chain links TRBV6-1 to TRBJ1-2; D perhaps matches TRBD1 (6 bases). Germline loops: CDR1 MNHNS, CDR2 SASEGT. The CDR3 runs 13 residues. V lost 6 bases and J 4 bases, leaving 12 bases between the germline ends. The CDR3 loop reads CASREQGGYGYTF. CDR3 nucleotide sequence: TGTGCCAGCAGAGAACAGGGAGGCTATGGCTACACCTTC.